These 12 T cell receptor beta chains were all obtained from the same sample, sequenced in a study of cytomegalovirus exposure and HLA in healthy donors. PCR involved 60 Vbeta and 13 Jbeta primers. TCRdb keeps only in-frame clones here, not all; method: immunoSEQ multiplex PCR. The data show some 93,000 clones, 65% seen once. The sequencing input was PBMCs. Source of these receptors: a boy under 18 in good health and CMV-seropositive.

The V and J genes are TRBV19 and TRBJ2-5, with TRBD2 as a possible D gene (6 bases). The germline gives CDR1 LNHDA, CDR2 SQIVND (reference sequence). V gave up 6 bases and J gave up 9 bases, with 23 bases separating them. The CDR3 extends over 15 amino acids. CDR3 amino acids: CASSDRPRVSGAQYF. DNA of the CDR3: TGTGCCAGTAGCGATAGGCCCCGAGTATCGGGGGCCCAGTACTTC. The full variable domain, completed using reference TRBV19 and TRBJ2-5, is DGGITQSPKYLFRKEGQNVTLSCEQNLNHDAMYWYRQDPGQGLRLIYYSQIVNDFQKGDIAEGYSVSREKKESFPLTVTSAQKNPTAFYLCASSDRPRVSGAQYFGPGTRLLVL.

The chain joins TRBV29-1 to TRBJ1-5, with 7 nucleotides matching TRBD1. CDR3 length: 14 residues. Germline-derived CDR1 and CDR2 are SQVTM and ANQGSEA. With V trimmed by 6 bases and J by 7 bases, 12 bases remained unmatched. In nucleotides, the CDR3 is TGCAGCGTGGTAACAGGGGCTTTAGGGCAGCCCCAGCATTTT. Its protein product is CSVVTGALGQPQHF.

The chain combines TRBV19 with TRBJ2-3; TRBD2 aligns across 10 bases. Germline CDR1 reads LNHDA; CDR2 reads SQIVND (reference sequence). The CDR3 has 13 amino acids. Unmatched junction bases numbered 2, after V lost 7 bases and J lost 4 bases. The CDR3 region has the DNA TGTGCCAGTACTAGCGGGGGAGCAGATACGCAGTATTTT. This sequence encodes CASTSGGADTQYF.

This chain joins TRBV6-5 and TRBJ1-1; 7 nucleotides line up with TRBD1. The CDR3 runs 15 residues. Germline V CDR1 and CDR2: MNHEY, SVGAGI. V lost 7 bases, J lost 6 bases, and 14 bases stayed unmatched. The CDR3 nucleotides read TGTGCCAGCACCGACGCGAGACAGGGTAACCCTGAAGCTTTCTTT. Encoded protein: CASTDARQGNPEAFF.

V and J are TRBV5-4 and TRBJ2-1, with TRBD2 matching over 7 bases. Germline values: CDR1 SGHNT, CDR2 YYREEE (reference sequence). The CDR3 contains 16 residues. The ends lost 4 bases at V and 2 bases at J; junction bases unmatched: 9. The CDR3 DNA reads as TGTGCCAGCAGCCCTCAAGCGGGGACCGCCTACAATGAGCAGTTCTTC. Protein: CASSPQAGTAYNEQFF.

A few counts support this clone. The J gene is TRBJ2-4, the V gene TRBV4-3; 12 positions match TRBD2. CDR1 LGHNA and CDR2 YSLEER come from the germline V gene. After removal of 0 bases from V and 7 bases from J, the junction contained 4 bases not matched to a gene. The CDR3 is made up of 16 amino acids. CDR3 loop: CASSQDPGLAGNIQYF. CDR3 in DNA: TGCGCCAGCAGCCAAGATCCGGGACTAGCGGGCAACATTCAGTACTTC.

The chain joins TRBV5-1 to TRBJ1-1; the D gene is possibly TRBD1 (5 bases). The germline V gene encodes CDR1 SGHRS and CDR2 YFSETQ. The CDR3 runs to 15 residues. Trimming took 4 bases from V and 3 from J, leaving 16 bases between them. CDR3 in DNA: TGCGCCAGCAGCAGGGGAGGGGCTTTGGACACTGAAGCTTTCTTT. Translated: CASSRGGALDTEAFF. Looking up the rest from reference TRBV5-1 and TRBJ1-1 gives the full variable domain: KAGVTQTPRYLIKTRGQQVTLSCSPISGHRSVSWYQQTPGQGLQFLFEYFSETQRNKGNFPGRFSGRQFSNSRSEMNVSTLELGDSALYLCASSRGGALDTEAFFGQGTRLTVV.

This chain's CDR3 is CASPIQDRGGGEQYF. In DNA form, the CDR3 reads TGTGCCAGCCCGATACAGGACAGGGGGGGAGGCGAGCAGTACTTC. The chain uses TRBV6-1 and TRBJ2-7, with 10 bases matching TRBD1. The CDR3 runs 15 residues. The V gene's germline CDR1 is MNHNS and CDR2 SASEGT. The V and J ends lost 8 bases and 6 bases, in that order; junction bases with no gene match: 13.

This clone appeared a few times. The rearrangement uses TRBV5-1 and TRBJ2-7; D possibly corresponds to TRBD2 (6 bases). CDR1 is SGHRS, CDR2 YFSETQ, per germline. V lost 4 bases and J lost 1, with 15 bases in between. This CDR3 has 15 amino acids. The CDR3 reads CASSLGAGTSYEQYF. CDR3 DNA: TGCGCCAGCAGCCTCGGGGCAGGGACTTCCTACGAGCAGTACTTC.

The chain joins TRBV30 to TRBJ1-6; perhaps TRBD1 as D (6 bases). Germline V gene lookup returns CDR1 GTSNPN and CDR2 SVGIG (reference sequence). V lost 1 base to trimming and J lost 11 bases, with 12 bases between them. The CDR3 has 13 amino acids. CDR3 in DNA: TGTGCCTGGAGTGCAACAGGGAAACCACCCCTCCACTTT. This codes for CAWSATGKPPLHF.

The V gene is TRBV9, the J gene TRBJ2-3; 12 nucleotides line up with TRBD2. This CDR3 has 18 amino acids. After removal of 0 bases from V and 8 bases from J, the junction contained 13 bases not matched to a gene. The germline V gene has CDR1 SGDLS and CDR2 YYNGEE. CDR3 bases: TGTGCCAGCAGCGTAGCTCTTGGGACTAGCGGGCCCCTCGGTACGCAGTATTTT. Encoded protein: CASSVALGTSGPLGTQYF.

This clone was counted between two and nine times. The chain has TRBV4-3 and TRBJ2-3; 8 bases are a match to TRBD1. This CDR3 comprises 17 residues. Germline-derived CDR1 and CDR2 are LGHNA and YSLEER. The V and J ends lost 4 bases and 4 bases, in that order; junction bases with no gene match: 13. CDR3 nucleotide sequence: TGCGCCAGCAGCCTCGATACCCCCAGGGGGCTGCCAGATACGCAGTATTTT. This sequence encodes CASSLDTPRGLPDTQYF.